This T cell receptor beta chain was documented in a study of T cell responses to AZD1222 COVID-19 vaccine. Turning to the study itself: Second-dose schedules of about 4 or about 12 weeks were combined.

The CDR3 extends over 14 amino acids. V was cut by 5 bases and J by 7 bases, with 12 bases left in between. Germline lookup yields CDR1 LNHDA and CDR2 SQIVND (reference sequence). Repertoires were generated with immunoSEQ multiplex PCR, while TCRdb's copy carries only in-frame clones and drops some. The sample consists of approximately 200,000 clones, roughly 88% of them appearing once. To note about this clone: Its specificity is not known.

Points from the study as a whole: Donor demographics were predominantly white British with a female majority; clonal diversity may be underestimated.

The sequence came from an adult in good health. The chain carries TRBV19 and TRBJ1-6; tentative D call: TRBD1 (6 bases). This specimen was peripheral blood, taken on day 0 of AZD1222 vaccination. CDR3 in amino acids: CASSSAGENSPLHF. In DNA form, the CDR3 reads TGTGCCAGTAGTTCCGCAGGGGAGAATTCACCCCTCCACTTT.